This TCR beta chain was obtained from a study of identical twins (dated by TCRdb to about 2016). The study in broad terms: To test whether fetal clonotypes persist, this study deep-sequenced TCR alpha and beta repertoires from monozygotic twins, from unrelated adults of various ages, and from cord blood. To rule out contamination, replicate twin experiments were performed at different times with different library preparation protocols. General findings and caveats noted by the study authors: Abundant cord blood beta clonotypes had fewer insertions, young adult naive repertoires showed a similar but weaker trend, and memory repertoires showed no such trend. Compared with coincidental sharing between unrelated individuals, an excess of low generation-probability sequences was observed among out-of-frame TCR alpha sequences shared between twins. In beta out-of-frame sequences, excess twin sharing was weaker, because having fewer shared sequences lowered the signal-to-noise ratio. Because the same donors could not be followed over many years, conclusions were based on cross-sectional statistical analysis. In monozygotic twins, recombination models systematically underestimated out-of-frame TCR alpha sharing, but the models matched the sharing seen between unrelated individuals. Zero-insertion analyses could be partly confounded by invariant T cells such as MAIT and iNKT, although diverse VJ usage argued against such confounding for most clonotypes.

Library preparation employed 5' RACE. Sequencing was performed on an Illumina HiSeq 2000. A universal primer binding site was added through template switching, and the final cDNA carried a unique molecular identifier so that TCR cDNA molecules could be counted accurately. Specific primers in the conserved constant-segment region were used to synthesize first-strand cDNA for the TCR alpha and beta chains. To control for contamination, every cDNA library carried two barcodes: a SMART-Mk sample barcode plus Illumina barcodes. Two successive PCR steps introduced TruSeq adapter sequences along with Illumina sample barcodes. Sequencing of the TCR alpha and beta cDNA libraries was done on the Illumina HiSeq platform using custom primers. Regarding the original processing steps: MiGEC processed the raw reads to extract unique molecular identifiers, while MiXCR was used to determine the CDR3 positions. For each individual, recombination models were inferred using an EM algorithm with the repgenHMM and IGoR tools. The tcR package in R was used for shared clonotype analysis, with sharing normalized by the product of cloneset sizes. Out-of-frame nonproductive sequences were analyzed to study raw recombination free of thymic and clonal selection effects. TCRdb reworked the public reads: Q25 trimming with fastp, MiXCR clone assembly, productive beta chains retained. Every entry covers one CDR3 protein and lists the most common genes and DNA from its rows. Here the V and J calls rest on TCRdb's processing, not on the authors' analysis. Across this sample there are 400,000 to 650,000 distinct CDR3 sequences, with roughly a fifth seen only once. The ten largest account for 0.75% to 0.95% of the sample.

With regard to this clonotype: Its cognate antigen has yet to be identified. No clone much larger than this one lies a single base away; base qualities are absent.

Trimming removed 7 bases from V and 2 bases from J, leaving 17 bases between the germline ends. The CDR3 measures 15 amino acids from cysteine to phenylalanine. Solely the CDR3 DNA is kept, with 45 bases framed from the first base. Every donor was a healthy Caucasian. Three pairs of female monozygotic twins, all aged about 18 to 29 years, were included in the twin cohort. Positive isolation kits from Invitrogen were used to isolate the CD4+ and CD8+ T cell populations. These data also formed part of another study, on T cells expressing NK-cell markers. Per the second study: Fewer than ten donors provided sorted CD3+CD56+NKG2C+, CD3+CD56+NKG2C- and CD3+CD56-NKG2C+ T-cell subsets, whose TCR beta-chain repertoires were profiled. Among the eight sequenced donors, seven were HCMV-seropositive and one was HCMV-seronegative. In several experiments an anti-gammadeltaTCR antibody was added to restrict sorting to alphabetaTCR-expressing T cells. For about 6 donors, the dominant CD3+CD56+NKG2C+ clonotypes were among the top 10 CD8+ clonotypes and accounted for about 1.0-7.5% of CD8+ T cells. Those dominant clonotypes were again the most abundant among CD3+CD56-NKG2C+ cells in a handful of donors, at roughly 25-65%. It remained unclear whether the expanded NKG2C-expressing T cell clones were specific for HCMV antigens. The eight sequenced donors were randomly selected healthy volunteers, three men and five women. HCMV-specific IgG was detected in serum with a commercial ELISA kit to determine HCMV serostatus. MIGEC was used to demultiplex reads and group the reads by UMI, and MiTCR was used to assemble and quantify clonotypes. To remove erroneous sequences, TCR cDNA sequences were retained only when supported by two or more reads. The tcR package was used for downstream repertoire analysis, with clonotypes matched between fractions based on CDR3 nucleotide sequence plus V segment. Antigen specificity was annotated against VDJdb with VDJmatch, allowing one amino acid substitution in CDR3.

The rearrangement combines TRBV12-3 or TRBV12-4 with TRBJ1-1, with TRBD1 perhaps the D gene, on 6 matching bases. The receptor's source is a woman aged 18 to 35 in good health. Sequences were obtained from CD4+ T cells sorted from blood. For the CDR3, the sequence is CASILRRTANTEAFF. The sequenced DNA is TGTGCCAGCATCCTTCGCCGGACAGCCAACACTGAAGCTTTCTTT.